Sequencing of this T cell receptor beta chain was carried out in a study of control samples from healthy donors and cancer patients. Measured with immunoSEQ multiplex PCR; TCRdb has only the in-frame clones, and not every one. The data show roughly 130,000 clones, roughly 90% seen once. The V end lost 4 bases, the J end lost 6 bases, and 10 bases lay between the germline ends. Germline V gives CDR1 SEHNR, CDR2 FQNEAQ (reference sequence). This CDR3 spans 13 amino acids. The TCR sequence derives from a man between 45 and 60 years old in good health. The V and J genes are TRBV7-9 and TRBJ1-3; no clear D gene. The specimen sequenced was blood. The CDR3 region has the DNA TGTGCCAGCAGCTCACGGAAGACAAACACCATATATTTT. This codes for CASSSRKTNTIYF.